The clone carrying this T cell receptor beta chain was seen a few times. Its antigen remains unidentified. This CDR3 region has 11 residues. Germline assignment: CDR1 SQVTM and CDR2 ANQGSEA. V was pared by 7 bases and J by 3 bases, with 9 bases between. This entry is derived from a study of CD8 T cells in ankylosing spondylitis. Regarding the study as a whole: The study looked at matched synovial fluid samples from ankylosing spondylitis patients. Disease-linked clones were reported to be significantly enriched there. What seemed typical of ankylosing spondylitis blood was a TCR beta motif built from 8 or 9 highly homologous variants.

TCRdb recomputed calls from the 5' RACE reads with MiXCR, one row per CDR3 protein. The table has more than 300,000 distinct CDR3 sequences, roughly 8% seen once. The chain couples TRBV29-1 to TRBJ1-2; TRBD1 might be the D (5 bases). The clonotype was recovered from a male donor with ankylosing spondylitis. Material for sequencing was blood, either unsorted or a sorted T cell fraction (not recorded which). CDR3 bases: TGCAGCGGTGGGGCTGACTATGGCTACACCTTC. This gives the protein CSGGADYGYTF.